Below, one T cell receptor beta chain is given with its context. Its antigen is undetermined. A read error may produce the germline difference seen at one junction end. The data derive from a study of blood T cells in healthy people across ages. Alongside a J-beta primer mix, a sample-barcoded 5' primer served in a second PCR lasting roughly 6 to 12 cycles. Every sample gave at least 3 million paired-end reads containing CDR3. TCRdb ran MiXCR on the 5' RACE reads and lists one entry per CDR3 protein. This table has 1.5 million to 2 million distinct CDR3 sequences, about 39% appearing once. CDR3 size: 17 residues. Germline V gene lookup returns CDR1 SGHDN and CDR2 FVKESK. Findings and caveats of the study: Higher diversity and more naive CD4+ cells were features of long-lived donors, compared to aged donors. Roughly linearly, TCR beta diversity per million T cells fell as age increased.

The sample taken for sequencing was blood. The receptor's source is a human donor in good health. V gene TRBV14 combines with J gene TRBJ2-3; maybe TRBD2 (5 bases). CDR3 coding DNA: TGTGCCGGCAGCCGGAGGCCCCAGGCGCCGGGGACAGATACGCAGTATTTT. Translated, it gives CAGSRRPQAPGTDTQYF.